This T cell receptor beta chain was observed in a study of blood T cell repertoires in COVID-19. About the research overall: The United States, Italy and Spain were the sources of the acute and convalescent COVID-19 samples.

The trim removed 0 bases at V and 2 bases at J, leaving 7 bases unmatched. Germline V gene lookup returns CDR1 MGHDK and CDR2 SYGVNS. The CDR3 is 18 amino acids. Per the authors' pipeline: Nucleated cell number was recorded as an estimate derived from reference gene primer amplification. Assay used: immunoSEQ multiplex PCR; TCRdb lists only in-frame clones, some missing. The V and J calls and the clone size are those of that table, but D and trimming were determined from the DNA. This table has tens of thousands of clones, 80% to 90% appearing once. This TCR was sampled from a human donor in a cohort sampled during active COVID-19. The J gene is TRBJ2-1, the V gene TRBV25-1, with 10 bases identical to TRBD2. The sequencing input was peripheral blood. The CDR3 protein is CASSEYREREGPYNEQFF. CDR3 bases: TGTGCCAGCAGTGAATATCGGGAGCGGGAGGGGCCCTACAATGAGCAGTTCTTC.